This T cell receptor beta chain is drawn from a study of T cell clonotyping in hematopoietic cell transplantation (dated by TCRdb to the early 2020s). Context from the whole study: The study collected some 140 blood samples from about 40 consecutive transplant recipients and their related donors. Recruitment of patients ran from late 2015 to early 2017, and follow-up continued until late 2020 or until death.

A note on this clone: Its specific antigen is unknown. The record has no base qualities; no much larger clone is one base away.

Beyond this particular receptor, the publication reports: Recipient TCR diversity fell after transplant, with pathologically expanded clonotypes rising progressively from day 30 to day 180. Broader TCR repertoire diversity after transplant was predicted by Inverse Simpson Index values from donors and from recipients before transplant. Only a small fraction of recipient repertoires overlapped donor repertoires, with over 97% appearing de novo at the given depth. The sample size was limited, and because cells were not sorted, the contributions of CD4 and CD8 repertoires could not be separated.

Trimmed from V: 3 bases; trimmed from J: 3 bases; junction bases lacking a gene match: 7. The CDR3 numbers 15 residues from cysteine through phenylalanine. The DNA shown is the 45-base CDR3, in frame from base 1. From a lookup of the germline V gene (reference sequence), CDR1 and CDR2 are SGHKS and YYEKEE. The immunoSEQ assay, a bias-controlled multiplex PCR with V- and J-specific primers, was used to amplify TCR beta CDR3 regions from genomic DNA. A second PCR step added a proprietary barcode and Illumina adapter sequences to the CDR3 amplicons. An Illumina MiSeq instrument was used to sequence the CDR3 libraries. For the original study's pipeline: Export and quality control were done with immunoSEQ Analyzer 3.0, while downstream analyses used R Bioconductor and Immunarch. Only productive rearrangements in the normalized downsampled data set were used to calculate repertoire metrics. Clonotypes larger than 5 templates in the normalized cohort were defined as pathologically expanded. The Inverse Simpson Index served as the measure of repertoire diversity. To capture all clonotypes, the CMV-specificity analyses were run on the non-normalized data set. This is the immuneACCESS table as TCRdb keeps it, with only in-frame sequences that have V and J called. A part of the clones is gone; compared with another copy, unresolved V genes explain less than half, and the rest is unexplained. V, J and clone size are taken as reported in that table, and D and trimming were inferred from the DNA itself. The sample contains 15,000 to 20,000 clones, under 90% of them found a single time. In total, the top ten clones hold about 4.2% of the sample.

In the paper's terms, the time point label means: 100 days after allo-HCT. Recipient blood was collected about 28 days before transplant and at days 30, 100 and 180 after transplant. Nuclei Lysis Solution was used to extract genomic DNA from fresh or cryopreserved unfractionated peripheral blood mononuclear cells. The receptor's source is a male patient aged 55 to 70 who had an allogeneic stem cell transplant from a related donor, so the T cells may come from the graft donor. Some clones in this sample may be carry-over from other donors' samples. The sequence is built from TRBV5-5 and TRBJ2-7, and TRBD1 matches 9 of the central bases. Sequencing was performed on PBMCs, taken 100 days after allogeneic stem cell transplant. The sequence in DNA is TGTGCCAGCAGCTCCTACGGGACAGGGCGCTACGAGCAGTACTTC. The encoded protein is CASSSYGTGRYEQYF.